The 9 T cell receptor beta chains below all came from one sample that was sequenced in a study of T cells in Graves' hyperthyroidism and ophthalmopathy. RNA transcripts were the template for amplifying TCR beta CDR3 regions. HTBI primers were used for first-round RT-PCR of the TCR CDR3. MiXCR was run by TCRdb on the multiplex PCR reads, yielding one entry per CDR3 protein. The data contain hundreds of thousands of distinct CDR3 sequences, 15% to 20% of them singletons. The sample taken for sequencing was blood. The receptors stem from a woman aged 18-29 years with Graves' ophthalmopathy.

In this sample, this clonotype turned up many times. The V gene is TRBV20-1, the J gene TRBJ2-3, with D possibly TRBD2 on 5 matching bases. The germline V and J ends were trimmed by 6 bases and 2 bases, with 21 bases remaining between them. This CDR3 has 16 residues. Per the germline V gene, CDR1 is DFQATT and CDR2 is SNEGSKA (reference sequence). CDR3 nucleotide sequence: TGCAGTGCGTATCCCCTATCGGGGAGAAACACAGATACGCAGTATTTT. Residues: CSAYPLSGRNTDTQYF.

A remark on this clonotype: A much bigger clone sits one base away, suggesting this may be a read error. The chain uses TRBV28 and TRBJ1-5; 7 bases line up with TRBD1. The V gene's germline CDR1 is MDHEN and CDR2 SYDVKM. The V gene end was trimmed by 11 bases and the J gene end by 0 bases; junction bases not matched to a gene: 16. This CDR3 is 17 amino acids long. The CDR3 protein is CAGERRDSTYSNQPQHF. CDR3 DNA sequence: TGTGCCGGCGAGAGGAGGGACAGTACTTATAGCAATCAGCCCCAGCATTTT.

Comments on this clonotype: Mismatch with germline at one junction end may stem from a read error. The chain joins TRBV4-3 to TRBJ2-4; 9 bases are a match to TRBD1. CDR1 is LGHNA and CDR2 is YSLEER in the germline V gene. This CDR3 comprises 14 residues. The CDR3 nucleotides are TGCGCCAGCGGCCAAGGGACAGGGAAAAACATTCAGTACTTC. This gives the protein CASGQGTGKNIQYF.

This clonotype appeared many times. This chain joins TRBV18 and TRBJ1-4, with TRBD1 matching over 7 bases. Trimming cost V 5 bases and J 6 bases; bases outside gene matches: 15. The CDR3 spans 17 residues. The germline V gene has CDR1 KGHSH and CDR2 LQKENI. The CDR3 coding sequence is TGTGCCAGCTCAACCCTACAGGGGTCCGGCGTGGATGAAAAACTGTTTTTT. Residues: CASSTLQGSGVDEKLFF.

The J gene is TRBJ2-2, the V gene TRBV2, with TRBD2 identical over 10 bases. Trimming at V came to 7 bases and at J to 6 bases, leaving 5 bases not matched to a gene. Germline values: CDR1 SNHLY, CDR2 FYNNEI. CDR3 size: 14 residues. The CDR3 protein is CASKISGRAGELFF. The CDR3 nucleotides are TGTGCCAGCAAGATCAGCGGGAGGGCCGGGGAGCTGTTTTTT.

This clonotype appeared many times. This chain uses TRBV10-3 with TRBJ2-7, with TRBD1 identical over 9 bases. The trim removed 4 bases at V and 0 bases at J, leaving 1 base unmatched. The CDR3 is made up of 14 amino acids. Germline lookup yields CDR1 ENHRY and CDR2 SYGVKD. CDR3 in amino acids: CAISGDRVSYEQYF. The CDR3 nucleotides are TGTGCCATCAGTGGGGACAGGGTCTCCTACGAGCAGTACTTC.

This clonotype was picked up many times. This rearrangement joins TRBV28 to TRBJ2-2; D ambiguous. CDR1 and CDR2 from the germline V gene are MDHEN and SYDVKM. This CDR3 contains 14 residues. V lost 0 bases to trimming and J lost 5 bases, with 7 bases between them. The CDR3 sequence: CASSLCPRTGELFF. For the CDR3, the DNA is TGTGCCAGCAGTTTATGCCCTCGTACCGGGGAGCTGTTTTTT.

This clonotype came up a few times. The CDR3 loop reads CSARGGQLPSSYNEQFF. The CDR3 nucleotides are TGCAGTGCTAGAGGCGGACAGCTCCCGAGCTCCTACAATGAGCAGTTCTTC. The rearrangement links TRBV20-1 to TRBJ2-1; tentative D call: TRBD1 (6 bases). Germline CDR1 is DFQATT and CDR2 is SNEGSKA (reference sequence). The CDR3 is 17 amino acids. Trimming stripped 1 base from V and 0 bases from J, with 16 bases between.

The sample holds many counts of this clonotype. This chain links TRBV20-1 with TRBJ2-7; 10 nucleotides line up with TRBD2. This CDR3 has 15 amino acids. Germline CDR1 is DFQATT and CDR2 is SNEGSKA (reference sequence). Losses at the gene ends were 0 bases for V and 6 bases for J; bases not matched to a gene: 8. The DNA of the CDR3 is TGCAGTGCTAGAGATAGTCTAGCGGGAGATCTCGAGCAGTACTTC. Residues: CSARDSLAGDLEQYF.